A selection of T cell receptor beta chains follows, all from one sample in a study of vaccination and CD4 T cells after COVID-19. TCRdb reprocessed the PCR reads via MiXCR and lists one record per CDR3 protein. The sample includes approximately 21,000 distinct CDR3 sequences, approximately 59% of them seen just once. Their specific antigens are unknown. This sample comprised CD4+ T cells from blood, cultured in vitro, obtained after SARS-CoV-2 vaccination. The source is a human donor who received a COVID-19 vaccine. Both conserved end residues are part of each CDR3. D genes are given only for firm matches. Some rows mark clone size as missing; the rest say once, few, many or name a class of expanded clone.

>TRBV7-9|TRBJ1-1|-|-
CASSTGYTEAFF
TGTGCCAGCAGTACAGGGTACACTGAAGCTTTCTTT
>TRBV20-1|TRBJ2-2|-|-
CSASPPATGELFF
TGCAGTGCTAGCCCCCCGGCGACCGGGGAGCTGTTTTTT
>TRBV20-1|TRBJ2-7|once|-
CSARPPGNRVQYF
TGCAGTGCTAGACCGCCCGGCAACAGGGTACAGTACTTC
>TRBV4-2|TRBJ2-1|-|-
CASSQGGSSSYNEQFF
TGTGCCAGCAGCCAAGGAGGCTCAAGCTCCTACAATGAGCAGTTCTTC
>TRBV6-2/TRBV6-3|TRBJ2-6|few|-
CASSSRLVLTF
TGTGCCAGCAGTTCCCGTCTGGTCCTGACTTTC
>TRBV19|TRBJ1-2|-|TRBD1
CASSATGGRGYGYTF
TGTGCCAGTAGTGCAACAGGGGGCCGAGGCTATGGCTACACCTTC
>TRBV12-3/TRBV12-4|TRBJ2-7|-|-
CASSLESYEQYF
TGTGCCAGCAGTTTAGAGTCCTACGAGCAGTACTTC
>TRBV11-2|TRBJ2-7|once|-
CASSTMARLGGNEQYF
TGTGCCAGCAGCACCATGGCCCGGTTGGGCGGCAACGAGCAGTACTTC
>TRBV2|TRBJ2-3|-|-
CASMEVLDTQYF
TGTGCCAGCATGGAGGTATTAGATACGCAGTATTTT
>TRBV7-2|TRBJ1-3|-|TRBD1
CASSLNPNRGYGNTIYF
TGTGCCAGCAGCTTAAACCCGAACAGGGGGTACGGAAACACCATATATTTT
>TRBV20-1|TRBJ1-5|-|-
CSARTGLSQPQHF
TGCAGTGCTAGAACAGGGCTCAGTCAGCCCCAGCATTTT
>TRBV6-2/TRBV6-3|TRBJ1-1|few|-
CASSFDIKIRAFF
TGTGCCAGCAGCTTTGACATAAAAATTCGGGCTTTCTTT